The TCR beta chain described here comes from a study of CD8+ T cells in alopecia areata. Study outcomes and limitations: Higher clonality and more expanded CD8+ clones appeared in lesional than normal scalp. Scalp sample data also include resident alphabeta T cells from normal skin.

Comments on this clone: The antigen is undetermined.

In germline, CDR1 is SGHAT, CDR2 FQNNGV. Trimming stripped 1 base from V and 9 bases from J, with 19 bases between. This CDR3 is built from 16 residues. After isolation, RNA underwent reverse transcription to generate cDNA as the sequencing template. This table comes from immunoSEQ multiplex PCR, and its TCRdb copy is limited to in-frame clones, with some not included. The sample carries just over 150,000 clones, 45% to 55% recorded once. The material was CD8+ T cells sorted from blood, obtained at week 0. The rearrangement links TRBV11-2 to TRBJ2-1; D might be TRBD1 (6 bases). This TCR was sampled from a human donor with alopecia areata. CDR3 nucleotide sequence: TGTGCCAGCAGCTTAGCCCAATTGGGGGCAGTGGCTGAGCAGTTCTTC. Protein: CASSLAQLGAVAEQFF. The full variable domain, with the rest looked up from reference TRBV11-2 and TRBJ2-1, is EAGVAQSPRYKIIEKRQSVAFWCNPISGHATLYWYQQILGQGPKLLIQFQNNGVVDDSQLPKDRFSAERLKGVDSTLKIQPAKLEDSAVYLCASSLAQLGAVAEQFFGPGTRLTVL.